Each of the 29 T cell receptor beta chains below was sequenced from the same sample in a study of T cell responses to AZD1222 COVID-19 vaccine. Assay: immunoSEQ multiplex PCR; the TCRdb copy retains only in-frame clones and omits some. This sample carries approximately 200,000 clones, about 95% of them seen once, and the ten largest clones take around 1.7%. Sequencing used peripheral blood, obtained 28 days after the second dose of the MenACWY control vaccine. The source is an adult who received the MenACWY meningococcal vaccine as a control.

This sequence joins TRBV14 and TRBJ2-3, with 11 bases matching TRBD2. CDR1 is SGHDN and CDR2 is FVKESK in the germline V gene. The CDR3 is 16 amino acids. Losses at the gene ends were 4 bases for V and 2 bases for J; bases not matched to a gene: 5. The CDR3 sequence is CASSPLAGGFTDTQYF. The CDR3 nucleotides read TGTGCCAGCAGCCCTCTAGCGGGAGGTTTCACAGATACGCAGTATTTT.

The chain couples TRBV6-1 to TRBJ2-1; 15 nucleotides agree with TRBD2. Per germline, CDR1 MNHNS and CDR2 SASEGT. V gave up 2 bases and J gave up 6 bases; unmatched junction bases: 17. The CDR3 consists of 21 residues. The CDR3 DNA reads TGTGCCAGCAGTGAAAAAGCGGTTGGACTAGCGGGAGGGCGTAAGGCCAATGAGCAGTTCTTC. Protein sequence: CASSEKAVGLAGGRKANEQFF.

This chain links TRBV20-1 with TRBJ2-7, with D possibly being TRBD1 (6 bases). This CDR3 contains 11 residues. CDR1 and CDR2 (germline): DFQATT, SNEGSKA (reference sequence). Deletions cut 1 base from V and 6 bases from J, with 7 bases between. The CDR3 DNA follows: TGCAGTGCTAGAGCCAGGGGCGAGCAGTACTTC. Translating gives CSARARGEQYF.

V gene TRBV28 combines with J gene TRBJ1-2, with D possibly being TRBD1 (6 bases). Between the trimmed V and J ends, which lost 4 bases and 7 bases, there was a span of 16 bases. The CDR3 loop spans 14 amino acids. Germline V gene lookup returns CDR1 MDHEN and CDR2 SYDVKM. The DNA for the CDR3 is TGTGCCAGCAGTTCCGGGACACCGACCCCTGGCTACACCTTC. Translating it yields CASSSGTPTPGYTF.

The chain joins TRBV10-3 to TRBJ1-1, with TRBD1 matching over 7 bases. V was pared by 9 bases and J by 5 bases, with 12 bases of the junction left unmatched. Germline-derived CDR1 and CDR2 are ENHRY and SYGVKD. The CDR3 covers 14 residues. The CDR3 DNA sequence: TGTGCCATAGGGGTTGTCAGGGGGGAAACTGAAGCTTTCTTT. As protein: CAIGVVRGETEAFF.

The CDR3 DNA reads as TGTGCCAGCAGTTTCTCCTATTCCGAGCAGTACTTC. Protein product: CASSFSYSEQYF. This chain joins TRBV12-3 or TRBV12-4 and TRBJ2-7; D is undetermined. The germline V and J ends were trimmed by 3 bases and 6 bases, with 9 bases remaining between them. The CDR3 contains 12 residues.

CDR3 DNA: TGTGCCTGGACGGGTTCTAACTATGGCTACACCTTC. It yields the protein CAWTGSNYGYTF. The chain couples TRBV30 to TRBJ1-2, with no clear D. Germline V gene sequence: CDR1 GTSNPN, CDR2 SVGIG (reference sequence). The ends were cut back, 4 bases at V and 0 bases at J, with 6 bases in the middle. CDR3 size: 12 residues.

On this clone: The same CDR3 can be traced to other DNA sequences in this sample. As DNA, the CDR3 is TGTGCCAGCTCCTCCGGAAACACCATATATTTT. Protein sequence: CASSSGNTIYF. The gene calls are TRBV28 and TRBJ1-3, with D unresolved. Trimming cost V 8 bases and J 4 bases, with 6 bases left between them. This CDR3 has 11 amino acids. The V gene's germline CDR1 is MDHEN and CDR2 SYDVKM.

The count of this clone is one. The CDR3 sequence is CASSLARGASYEQYF. The DNA for the CDR3 is TGCGCCAGCAGCTTGGCCCGCGGAGCCTCCTACGAGCAGTACTTC. The chain carries TRBV5-1 and TRBJ2-7, with no clear D. Germline V lookup: CDR1 SGHRS, CDR2 YFSETQ. The CDR3 is made up of 15 amino acids. The V gene lost 0 bases and the J gene lost 0 bases, with 10 bases spanning the gap.

The CDR3 bases are TGTGCCAGCAGCGGGACTAGCGGGGGGGACAATGAGCAGTTCTTC. Protein sequence: CASSGTSGGDNEQFF. The V and J genes are TRBV11-3 and TRBJ2-1; 16 positions match TRBD2. The V gene end was trimmed by 5 bases and the J gene end by 5 bases; junction bases not matched to a gene: 0. Per the germline V gene, CDR1 is SGHNT and CDR2 is YENEEA. This CDR3 contains 15 residues.

The rearrangement uses TRBV7-2 and TRBJ1-4, with D possibly matching TRBD1 (5 bases). V was pared by 5 bases and J by 6 bases, with 16 bases between. The CDR3 is 15 residues long. From germline, CDR1 is SGHTA and CDR2 FQGNSA. CDR3 nucleotide sequence: TGTGCCAGCAGCCAAAGGGGTCCGGCGGATGAAAAACTGTTTTTT. This sequence encodes CASSQRGPADEKLFF.

This rearrangement joins TRBV3-1 (or the pseudogene TRBV3-2) to TRBJ2-5; the D is unclear. The V gene's germline CDR1 is LGHDT and CDR2 YNNKEL (reference sequence). The CDR3 extends over 11 amino acids. Trimming pared 3 bases from V and 3 bases from J, leaving 2 bases between. The CDR3 DNA follows: TGTGCCAGCAGCCACGAAGAGACCCAGTACTTC. Translation: CASSHEETQYF.

V gene TRBV5-1 combines with J gene TRBJ2-6, with 11 bases fitting TRBD2. There are 17 residues in the CDR3. With 4 bases clipped from V and 4 bases from J, the junction kept 7 bases outside the gene matches. Germline values: CDR1 SGHRS, CDR2 YFSETQ. This CDR3 is CASSAPGLAAGANVLTF. The DNA for the CDR3 is TGCGCCAGCAGCGCTCCGGGACTAGCGGCCGGGGCCAACGTCCTGACTTTC.

This clone appeared a single time. The genes are TRBV5-1 and TRBJ1-3; D unresolved. Germline values: CDR1 SGHRS, CDR2 YFSETQ. Trimming left V 0 bases short and J 1 base short, with 5 bases between. This CDR3 contains 14 residues. The CDR3 spells CASSLASSGNTIYF. The CDR3 DNA reads TGCGCCAGCAGCTTGGCAAGTTCTGGAAACACCATATATTTT.

The chain links TRBV7-2 to TRBJ2-7; 8 bases are shared with TRBD1. The V gene end was trimmed by 4 bases and the J gene end by 3 bases; junction bases not matched to a gene: 5. Germline V gene lookup returns CDR1 SGHTA and CDR2 FQGNSA. The CDR3 spans 14 residues. CDR3 DNA sequence: TGTGCCAGCAGCTCGCCAGGACAGGGCTACGAGCAGTACTTC. This gives the protein CASSSPGQGYEQYF.

The count of this clone is one. The chain is built from TRBV27 and TRBJ2-3; D unclear. Germline loops: CDR1 MNHEY, CDR2 SMNVEV (reference sequence). Trimming removed 5 bases from V and 6 bases from J, with 15 bases in between. The CDR3 is 14 amino acids. The CDR3 protein is CASSTQGPDDTQYF. The CDR3 coding sequence is TGTGCCAGCAGTACCCAAGGGCCCGATGATACGCAGTATTTT.

Worth noting for this clone: The same CDR3 also results from other DNA sequences found in this sample. The chain has TRBV28 and TRBJ2-7; the D gene is possibly TRBD2 (6 bases). Germline V lookup: CDR1 MDHEN, CDR2 SYDVKM. The CDR3 spans 12 residues. The V gene lost 3 bases and the J gene lost 6 bases, with 9 bases spanning the gap. The CDR3 sequence is CASSFGRGEQYF. The DNA for the CDR3 is TGTGCCAGCAGTTTTGGGCGGGGCGAGCAGTACTTC.

This chain's CDR3 is CASSYSRGGNSPLHF. In DNA form, the CDR3 reads TGTGCCAGCAGTTACTCGAGGGGGGGCAATTCACCCCTCCACTTT. The chain links TRBV6-5 to TRBJ1-6; perhaps TRBD1 as D (6 bases). This CDR3 is built from 15 residues. Germline CDR1 is MNHEY and CDR2 is SVGAGI. Trimming shortened V by 0 bases and J by 7 bases, and 10 bases separated the two germline ends.

The J gene is TRBJ2-7, the V gene TRBV6-2 or TRBV6-3; 11 bases are a match to TRBD1. Trimming removed 5 bases from V and 5 bases from J; junction bases left unmatched: 8. CDR1 MNHEY and CDR2 SVGEGT come from the germline V gene. This CDR3 contains 15 residues. The CDR3 here is CASSTRDRGYDEQYF. In DNA, the CDR3 is TGTGCCAGCAGTACCAGGGACAGGGGGTACGACGAGCAGTACTTC.

Written as DNA, the CDR3 is TGTGCCAGCAGCTTGGCGGGGACTTTGATTGAGCAGTTCTTC. It translates to CASSLAGTLIEQFF. The rearrangement links TRBV5-8 to TRBJ2-1, with D possibly matching TRBD2 (6 bases). The ends were cut back, 0 bases at V and 9 bases at J, with 13 bases in the middle. Germline-derived CDR1 and CDR2 are SGHTS and YDEGEE. The CDR3 is 14 residues long.

This CDR3 reads CASGLGRLNQPQHF. CDR3 DNA sequence: TGTGCCAGCGGATTAGGGAGACTCAATCAGCCCCAGCATTTT. The chain uses TRBV28 and TRBJ1-5; D not certain. Trimming stripped 8 bases from V and 3 bases from J, with 14 bases between. The length of the CDR3 is 14 residues. CDR1 MDHEN and CDR2 SYDVKM come from the germline V gene.

The V gene is TRBV7-8, the J gene TRBJ2-2, with D perhaps TRBD1 (5 bases). This CDR3 is built from 18 residues. Trimming removed 2 bases at V and 2 bases at J, with 18 bases between. Germline V gives CDR1 SGHVS, CDR2 FQNEAQ. CDR3 bases: TGTGCCAGCAGCTTACTGCCGCAGGGAATGGACAACACCGGGGAGCTGTTTTTT. It translates to CASSLLPQGMDNTGELFF.

This clone showed up just once. The V call is TRBV28, the J call TRBJ2-1; D is undetermined. The CDR3 sequence is 16 residues long. Trimming pared 3 bases from V and 9 bases from J, leaving 21 bases between. Germline loops: CDR1 MDHEN, CDR2 SYDVKM. CDR3 residues: CASSFISEAHMSEQFF. CDR3 bases: TGTGCCAGCAGTTTCATTTCGGAAGCCCACATGTCTGAGCAGTTCTTC.

For this clone: The sample holds other DNA sequences that translate to the same CDR3. V usage is TRBV5-6 and J usage is TRBJ1-3, with no clear D. The CDR3 length is 15 residues. Trimming took off 1 base at V and 0 bases at J, with 8 bases between the two ends. The germline CDR1 and CDR2 sequences are SGHDT and YYEEEE. This CDR3 reads CASSLIRDSGNTIYF. As DNA, the CDR3 is TGTGCCAGCAGCTTGATCCGGGACTCTGGAAACACCATATATTTT.

The V call is TRBV5-5, the J call TRBJ1-1; 9 bases map to TRBD1. The ends lost 4 bases at V and 0 bases at J; junction bases unmatched: 7. From germline, CDR1 is SGHKS and CDR2 YYEKEE (reference sequence). The CDR3 length is 16 residues. The CDR3 reads CASSPRTGELNTEAFF. The CDR3 DNA reads as TGTGCCAGCAGCCCCCGGACAGGGGAATTGAACACTGAAGCTTTCTTT. Filled out from reference TRBV5-5 and TRBJ1-1, the complete variable domain reads DAGVTQSPTHLIKTRGQQVTLRCSPISGHKSVSWYQQVLGQGPQFIFQYYEKEERGRGNFPDRFSARQFPNYSSELNVNALLLGDSALYLCASSPRTGELNTEAFFGQGTRLTVV.

V and J are TRBV4-2 and TRBJ2-2, with a possible D match to TRBD1 (6 bases). The V end lost 4 bases, the J end lost 7 bases, and 19 bases lay between the germline ends. The germline CDR1 and CDR2 sequences are LGHNA and YNFKEQ. The CDR3 consists of 16 residues. CDR3 sequence reads: CASSPRDNPTSGELFF. The CDR3 DNA sequence: TGTGCCAGCAGCCCCCGGGACAACCCCACGAGCGGGGAGCTGTTTTTT.

The rearrangement uses TRBV27 and TRBJ1-5, with a weak D call TRBD1 (5 bases). Germline CDR1 reads MNHEY; CDR2 reads SMNVEV (reference sequence). The CDR3 has 14 amino acids. V gave up 5 bases and J gave up 2 bases, with 10 bases separating them. CDR3 nucleotides: TGTGCCAGCAGTCCCGGGACCGGCAATCAGCCCCAGCATTTT. Translating gives CASSPGTGNQPQHF.

The gene calls are TRBV12-3 or TRBV12-4 and TRBJ1-2, with D hard to call. The V end was cut by 6 bases, the J end by 2 bases, with 10 bases between. This CDR3 spans 13 amino acids. CDR3 sequence (DNA): TGTGCCAGCAGCCTACAGCAGAACTATGGCTACACCTTC. Protein: CASSLQQNYGYTF.

The chain is built from TRBV24-1 and TRBJ2-6, with a tentative D call TRBD1 (6 bases). CDR1 and CDR2 (germline): KGHDR, SFDVKD. Trimming took off 7 bases at V and 1 base at J, with 16 bases between the two ends. The CDR3 spans 17 residues. CDR3 sequence: CATSASLGGSGANVLTF. CDR3 DNA sequence: TGTGCCACCAGCGCCTCCTTAGGGGGTTCTGGGGCCAACGTCCTGACTTTC.